The entry that follows covers one TCR beta chain sequence. It has no known antigen specificity. Base qualities are not recorded, but no much larger clone differs from it by a single base. TCRbeta CDR3 regions were amplified from genomic DNA by means of the immunoSEQ Assay, a bias-controlled multiplex PCR. On the authors' methods: Nucleated cell counts per sample were estimated from amplification of reference gene primers within the assay. Sequence reads were collapsed and filtered to measure the absolute abundance of every unique TCRbeta CDR3 rearrangement. Productive Simpson clonality was computed per sample as the square root of Simpson's diversity index over productive rearrangements. TCRdb limited this immuneACCESS table to in-frame rearrangements with V and J called. A share of clones is missing; checked studies link under half to unresolved V genes, and the rest is unexplained. Clone size and V and J calls were adopted from that table, with D and trimming inferred from the DNA. This sample lists tens of thousands of clones; about four fifths were detected once. The top ten hold about 12% of the sample.

Collaborating institutions collected whole blood in K2EDTA tubes following their own protocols. Collaborator samples were shipped for TCRbeta analysis as frozen whole blood, isolated PBMCs, or DNA extracted from either sample type. This entry belongs to a study of blood T cell repertoires in COVID-19 (dated by TCRdb to 2018 to 2021). For context, the study as a whole: The collaborator samples originated in the United States, Italy and Spain and spanned the acute and convalescent phases of COVID-19. The prospective study material was composed of cDNA or gDNA derived from T cells, B-cell-depleted T cells, or PBMCs. Deeply sampled blood TCRbeta repertoires from subjects exposed to, actively infected with, or recovered from COVID-19 were included in the dataset. A freely available public database, intended as a resource for researchers studying the immune response to SARS-CoV-2, is where the repertoires were released. The samples were drawn from two sources: the first 160 participants of the ongoing ImmuneRACE study, and fewer than 1,500 subjects contributed by 6 global collaborators. Sample metadata almost always included a de-identified subject ID, COVID-19 status, age in years and sex. Where HLA class I and class II types were available, the types were taken from metadata supplied by the sample provider, not from assay-based typing.

Relative to germline, V is missing 6 bases and J is missing 5 bases, with 4 bases of the junction outside any gene match. From the cysteine through the phenylalanine, the CDR3 covers 12 amino acids. Just CDR3 DNA is preserved here, 36 bases in frame from base 1. The paper as a whole reports these results and caveats: The amount of clinical and demographic metadata varied by source and participant and was provided uncurated.

The chain was built from TRBV5-3 and TRBJ1-1; TRBD1 matches 7 bases in the middle. TRBV5-3 counts as an open reading frame of uncertain function. The sample was peripheral blood. The clonotype comes from a human donor in a cohort sampled during active COVID-19. The DNA sequence is TGTGCCAGAAAAGAGGGGGCAACTGAAGCTTTCTTT. This gives the protein CARKEGATEAFF.